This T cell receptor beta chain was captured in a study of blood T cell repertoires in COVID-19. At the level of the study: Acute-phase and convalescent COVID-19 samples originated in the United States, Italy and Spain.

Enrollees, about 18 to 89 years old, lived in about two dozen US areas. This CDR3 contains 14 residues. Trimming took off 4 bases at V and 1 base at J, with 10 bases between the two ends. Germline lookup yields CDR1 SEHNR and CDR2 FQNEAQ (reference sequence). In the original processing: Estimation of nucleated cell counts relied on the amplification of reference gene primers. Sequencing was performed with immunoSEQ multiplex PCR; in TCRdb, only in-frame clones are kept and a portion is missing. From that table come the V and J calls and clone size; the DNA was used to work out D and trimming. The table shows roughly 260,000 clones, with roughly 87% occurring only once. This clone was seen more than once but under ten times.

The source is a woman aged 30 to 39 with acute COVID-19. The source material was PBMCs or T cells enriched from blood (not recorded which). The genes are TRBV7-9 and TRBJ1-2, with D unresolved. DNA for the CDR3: TGTGCCAGCAGCTATGACACGAATAACTATGGCTACACCTTC. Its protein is CASSYDTNNYGYTF.